This T cell receptor (beta chain) was recovered during a study of cytomegalovirus exposure and HLA in healthy donors. The PCR used 60 Vbeta and 13 Jbeta primers. Some clones are missing from TCRdb's copy, which holds only in-frame ones; the method was immunoSEQ multiplex PCR. The sample carries 100,000 to 150,000 clones, around 82% recorded once. The CDR3 runs to 15 residues. Germline lookup yields CDR1 SGHAT and CDR2 FQNNGV. J was trimmed by 3 bases and V by 5 bases; bases with no gene match: 6. The sequence came from a man in his forties in good health and CMV-seronegative. The sample comprised PBMCs. The genes are TRBV11-2 and TRBJ2-3, with 9 bases matching TRBD1. This chain's CDR3 is CASSVWDRVTDTQYF. In nucleotides, the CDR3 is TGTGCCAGCAGCGTCTGGGACAGGGTAACAGATACGCAGTATTTT.